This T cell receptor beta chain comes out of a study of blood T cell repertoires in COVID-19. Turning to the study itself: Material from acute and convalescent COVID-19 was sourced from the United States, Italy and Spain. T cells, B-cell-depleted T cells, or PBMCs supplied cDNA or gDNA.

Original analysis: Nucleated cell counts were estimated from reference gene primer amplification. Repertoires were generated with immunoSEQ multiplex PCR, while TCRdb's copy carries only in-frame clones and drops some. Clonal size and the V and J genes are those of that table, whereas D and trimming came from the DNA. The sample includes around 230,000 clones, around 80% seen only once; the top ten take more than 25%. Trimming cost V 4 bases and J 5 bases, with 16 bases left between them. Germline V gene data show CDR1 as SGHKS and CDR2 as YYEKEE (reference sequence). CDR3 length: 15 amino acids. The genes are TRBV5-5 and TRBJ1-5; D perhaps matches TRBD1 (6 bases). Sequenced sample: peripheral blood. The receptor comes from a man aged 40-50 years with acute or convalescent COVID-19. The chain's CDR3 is CASSPGQILDQPQHF. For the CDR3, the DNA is TGTGCCAGCAGCCCCGGACAGATTTTGGATCAGCCCCAGCATTTT.